The 10 T cell receptor beta chains below come from one sample, sequenced in a study of regulatory T cells in long-lasting Graves disease. Construction of TCR beta libraries relied on iRepertoire HTBI primers and on Arm-PCR targeting CDR3 regions. TCRdb reprocessed the multiplex PCR reads with MiXCR, giving one entry per CDR3 protein. Of roughly 530,000 distinct CDR3 sequences in the sample, roughly 16% are singletons; the top ten hold roughly 25%. The time point denotes: newly diagnosed GD, antithyroid drugs for less than 3 months. From PBMCs, RNA was extracted and then used to make the TCR library. These data were also filed under a second study, of T cells in Graves' hyperthyroidism and ophthalmopathy.

Here the sequenced sample was peripheral blood mononuclear cells (PBMCs), taken at new diagnosis, from a patient treated with antithyroid drugs. The source is a middle-aged woman with Graves disease.

This clonotype was recorded at least ten times. This chain links TRBV6-2 or TRBV6-3 with TRBJ1-6; D is ambiguous. V was clipped by 0 bases and J by 7 bases, with 16 bases between them. The CDR3 spans 17 residues. The germline gives CDR1 MNHEY, CDR2 SVGEGT. The CDR3 protein is CASSYSITTSKNSPLHF. Written as DNA, the CDR3 is TGTGCCAGCAGTTACTCGATAACGACGTCAAAAAATTCACCCCTCCACTTT.

This clonotype came up a few times. The rearrangement uses TRBV20-1 and TRBJ1-2; D is uncertain. Trimming cost V 2 bases and J 1 base, with 11 bases left between them. Germline V gene data show CDR1 as DFQATT and CDR2 as SNEGSKA (reference sequence). This CDR3 has 14 residues. CDR3 coding DNA: TGCAGTGCTAGATCCGATACAGTTAACTATGGCTACACCTTC. Amino acids: CSARSDTVNYGYTF.

The table lists this clonotype with many counts. The chain carries TRBV5-1 and TRBJ2-7, with D possibly being TRBD2 (6 bases). The CDR3 is 15 amino acids. V was clipped by 7 bases and J by 3 bases, with 20 bases between them. The germline CDR1 and CDR2 sequences are SGHRS and YFSETQ. The CDR3 reads CASASRGLGIYEQYF. The CDR3 coding sequence is TGCGCCAGCGCCTCGCGGGGACTGGGTATCTACGAGCAGTACTTC. Full variable domain (rest looked up from reference TRBV5-1 and TRBJ2-7): KAGVTQTPRYLIKTRGQQVTLSCSPISGHRSVSWYQQTPGQGLQFLFEYFSETQRNKGNFPGRFSGRQFSNSRSEMNVSTLELGDSALYLCASASRGLGIYEQYFGPGTRLTVT.

The chain is built from TRBV5-5 and TRBJ1-2, with D uncertain. The V gene lost 4 bases and the J gene lost 6 bases, with 13 bases spanning the gap. The CDR3 length is 13 residues. From germline, CDR1 is SGHKS and CDR2 YYEKEE (reference sequence). Here the CDR3 reads CASSPYGLDGYTF. CDR3 nucleotides: TGTGCCAGCAGCCCTTACGGTTTGGATGGCTACACCTTC. Full variable domain (outside the CDR3, taken from reference TRBV5-5 and TRBJ1-2): DAGVTQSPTHLIKTRGQQVTLRCSPISGHKSVSWYQQVLGQGPQFIFQYYEKEERGRGNFPDRFSARQFPNYSSELNVNALLLGDSALYLCASSPYGLDGYTFGSGTRLTVV.

This clonotype appeared many times. The chain employs TRBV7-2 and TRBJ2-1; D may be TRBD1 or TRBD2 (6 bases each). The germline V and J ends were trimmed by 1 base and 7 bases, with 14 bases remaining between them. This CDR3 contains 15 residues. Germline assignment: CDR1 SGHTA and CDR2 FQGNSA. The CDR3 bases are TGTGCCAGCAGCTTAGGGGGGGCCCCCGGGAATGAGCAGTTCTTC. Protein sequence: CASSLGGAPGNEQFF.

There are many counts of this clonotype. The chain couples TRBV5-1 to TRBJ1-5; tentatively, D is TRBD1 (5 bases). Deletions cut 0 bases from V and 7 bases from J, with 11 bases between. This CDR3 is built from 14 residues. The germline V gene encodes CDR1 SGHRS and CDR2 YFSETQ. The DNA of the CDR3 is TGCGCCAGCAGCTTGGAAGGGGTTGACCAGCCCCAGCATTTT. Its translation: CASSLEGVDQPQHF. The variable domain in full, completed from reference TRBV5-1 and TRBJ1-5, reads KAGVTQTPRYLIKTRGQQVTLSCSPISGHRSVSWYQQTPGQGLQFLFEYFSETQRNKGNFPGRFSGRQFSNSRSEMNVSTLELGDSALYLCASSLEGVDQPQHFGDGTRLSIL.

This clonotype was seen at least ten times. Its ends do not fully match the called genes, so a read error is possible. The V gene is TRBV20-1, the J gene TRBJ2-5; possibly TRBD2 for D (6 bases). CDR3 length: 11 amino acids. The germline V gene has CDR1 DFQATT and CDR2 SNEGSKA (reference sequence). The CDR3 coding sequence is TGCAGTGCCCGCTGGGGGGATGGGGGGATATTC. Amino acids: CSARWGDGGIF.

The V gene is TRBV4-2, the J gene TRBJ1-5; no clear D gene. The CDR3 length is 15 residues. Looked up from germline, CDR1 is LGHNA and CDR2 is YNFKEQ. V was cut by 2 bases and J by 1 base, with 9 bases left in between. The CDR3 reads CASSQSLSSNQPQHF. CDR3 sequence (DNA): TGTGCCAGCAGCCAATCCCTTTCGAGCAATCAGCCCCAGCATTTT.

This clonotype was observed many times. The chain is built from TRBV9 and TRBJ1-6; TRBD1 might be the D (5 bases). The CDR3 is made up of 15 amino acids. Per the germline V gene, CDR1 is SGDLS and CDR2 is YYNGEE. V shed 0 bases and J shed 7 bases, with 11 bases lying between them. This CDR3 is CASSVDPGSNSPLHF. The CDR3 DNA follows: TGTGCCAGCAGCGTAGACCCAGGGTCCAATTCACCCCTCCACTTT.

The gene calls are TRBV19 and TRBJ2-2; maybe TRBD2 (6 bases). The CDR3 contains 13 residues. Germline V lookup: CDR1 LNHDA, CDR2 SQIVND (reference sequence). Trimming took 3 bases from V and 9 from J, leaving 11 bases between them. The CDR3 protein is CASSIKRVRELFF. DNA of the CDR3: TGTGCCAGTAGTATCAAGCGGGTCCGGGAGCTGTTTTTT. Supplemented by reference TRBV19 and TRBJ2-2, the full variable domain reads DGGITQSPKYLFRKEGQNVTLSCEQNLNHDAMYWYRQDPGQGLRLIYYSQIVNDFQKGDIAEGYSVSREKKESFPLTVTSAQKNPTAFYLCASSIKRVRELFFGEGSRLTVL.